This TCR beta chain was retrieved from a study of CD8 T cells in ankylosing spondylitis. Study-wide results and caveats: Fewer than 10 highly homologous variants formed a TCR beta motif that appeared characteristic of ankylosing spondylitis blood.

About this clonotype itself: Its specificity is unknown.

TCRdb used MiXCR to reprocess the 5' RACE reads, holding one entry per CDR3 protein. The sample yields around 230,000 distinct CDR3 sequences, 7.5% to 9.5% seen once. Per germline, CDR1 DFQATT and CDR2 SNEGSKA (reference sequence). The CDR3 runs 16 residues. V lost 5 bases to trimming and J lost 0 bases, with 17 bases between them. The sequenced material came from blood, either unsorted or a sorted T cell fraction (not recorded which). The source is a female donor with ankylosing spondylitis or in good health (not recorded which). The chain carries TRBV20-1 and TRBJ1-3, with D unclear. In DNA, the CDR3 is TGCAGTGCTTTTCCTCCCCAGCCGTTCTCTGGAAACACCATATATTTT. Translating it yields CSAFPPQPFSGNTIYF.